The clone carrying this T cell receptor beta chain was counted only a few times. Antigen: not known. V was trimmed by 1 base and J by 3 bases, leaving 10 bases between them. CDR3 length: 14 residues. Germline-derived CDR1 and CDR2 are KGHSH and LQKENI. This sample stems from a study of T cell responses to AZD1222 COVID-19 vaccine. Study-level findings and limits: Spike-spanning, vaccine-associated CD4 TCRs were dominant at 160-218 and 743-854.

Profiled with immunoSEQ multiplex PCR; TCRdb holds only in-frame clones, not every one. The sample records some 90,000 clones, 70% to 90% being singletons. This chain uses TRBV18 with TRBJ2-7; a weak D match, TRBD1 (5 bases). Here the sequenced sample was peripheral blood, taken on day 0 of AZD1222 vaccination. This TCR was sampled from an adult in good health. The CDR3 loop reads CASSPQQGFYEQYF. CDR3 nucleotide sequence: TGTGCCAGCTCACCACAGCAGGGTTTCTACGAGCAGTACTTC.